The rows below give T cell receptor beta chains drawn from one sample of a study of T cell responses to AZD1222 COVID-19 vaccine. The assay was immunoSEQ multiplex PCR, and TCRdb's table has in-frame clones only and misses some. Found here are 40,000 to 55,000 clones, 90% of them singletons; the top ten hold 30% to 45%. This specimen was peripheral blood, taken 28 days after the second AZD1222 dose. The receptors stem from an adult who received the AZD1222 COVID-19 vaccine. Both conserved end residues are part of each CDR3. The order of the fields is D gene, J gene, clone size, V gene, CDR3 protein, CDR3 DNA. D genes are given only for firm matches. Size is stated for part of the rows, as once, few or many counts, or as a class when the clone is expanded.

. TRBJ2-7 . TRBV6-6 CASTGLYEQYF TGTGCCAGCACGGGGCTTTACGAGCAGTACTTC
. TRBJ1-6 . TRBV6-5 CASRQNSPLHF TGTGCCAGCAGACAGAATTCACCCCTCCACTTT
. TRBJ1-2 . TRBV4-1 CASSPDIHSYGYTF TGCGCCAGCAGCCCGGACATTCATTCCTATGGCTACACCTTC
TRBD1 TRBJ2-5 once TRBV14 CASSQGQGLGETQYF TGTGCCAGCAGCCAAGGACAGGGTCTCGGGGAGACCCAGTACTTC
TRBD1 TRBJ1-1 . TRBV6-5 CASSFSGQGSGTEAFF TGTGCCAGCAGTTTCAGCGGACAGGGGTCCGGCACTGAAGCTTTCTTT
. TRBJ1-4 . TRBV9 CASSVDGTNEKLFF TGTGCCAGCAGCGTAGACGGAACTAATGAAAAACTGTTTTTT
TRBD2 TRBJ2-7 . TRBV18 CASSPLPQAAGGSYEQYF TGTGCCAGCTCACCTCTTCCTCAGGCAGCGGGGGGCTCCTACGAGCAGTACTTC
. TRBJ1-6 few TRBV12-3/TRBV12-4 CASTIRDSPLHF TGTGCCAGCACCATCCGGGATTCACCCCTCCACTTT
. TRBJ1-2 . TRBV6-5 CASSTRLGYGYTF TGTGCCAGCAGTACCCGGTTAGGCTATGGCTACACCTTC
TRBD2 TRBJ2-7 . TRBV7-2 CASSLGAGGRELHF TGTGCCAGCAGCTTAGGAGCGGGGGGCCGAGAACTGCACTTC
TRBD2 TRBJ2-7 . TRBV5-1 CASSLETSGGRSSYEQYF TGCGCCAGCAGCTTGGAAACTAGCGGGGGAAGGAGCTCCTACGAGCAGTACTTC
TRBD2 TRBJ2-7 once TRBV5-1 CASSLAGTSYEQYF TGCGCCAGCAGCTTAGCGGGGACCTCCTACGAGCAGTACTTC
. TRBJ2-7 medium-sized TRBV10-1 CASTPRSYEQYF TGCGCCAGCACCCCGAGGTCCTACGAGCAGTACTTC
. TRBJ2-1 . TRBV21-1 CATPGREQFF TGTGCCACCCCGGGGCGGGAGCAGTTCTTC
. TRBJ1-4 . TRBV4-2 CASSQDPGQTNEKLFF TGTGCCAGCAGCCAGGATCCGGGACAAACTAATGAAAAACTGTTTTTT
. TRBJ1-5 . TRBV2 CASSRDPGGQPQHF TGTGCCAGCAGTAGGGACCCCGGCGGGCAGCCCCAGCATTTT
. TRBJ1-2 . TRBV14 CASSHRGAGVLGGYTF TGTGCCAGCAGCCATCGGGGGGCCGGTGTTTTAGGCGGCTACACCTTC
. TRBJ1-1 . TRBV30 CAWRVNSNTEAFF TGTGCCTGGCGTGTGAACTCGAACACTGAAGCTTTCTTT
. TRBJ1-3 . TRBV9 CASSTLQGSTGNTIYF TGTGCCAGCAGCACTCTACAGGGATCCACTGGAAACACCATATATTTT
. TRBJ1-1 once TRBV4-1 CASSPIRIGGQSNTEAFF TGCGCCAGCAGCCCCATCAGAATCGGTGGACAGAGTAACACTGAAGCTTTCTTT
TRBD1 TRBJ1-1 few TRBV7-9 CASSFGTGGTEAFF TGTGCCAGCAGCTTTGGGACAGGGGGGACTGAAGCTTTCTTT
. TRBJ1-5 . TRBV27 CASSFRQSNQPQHF TGTGCCAGCAGTTTCCGACAGAGCAATCAGCCCCAGCATTTT